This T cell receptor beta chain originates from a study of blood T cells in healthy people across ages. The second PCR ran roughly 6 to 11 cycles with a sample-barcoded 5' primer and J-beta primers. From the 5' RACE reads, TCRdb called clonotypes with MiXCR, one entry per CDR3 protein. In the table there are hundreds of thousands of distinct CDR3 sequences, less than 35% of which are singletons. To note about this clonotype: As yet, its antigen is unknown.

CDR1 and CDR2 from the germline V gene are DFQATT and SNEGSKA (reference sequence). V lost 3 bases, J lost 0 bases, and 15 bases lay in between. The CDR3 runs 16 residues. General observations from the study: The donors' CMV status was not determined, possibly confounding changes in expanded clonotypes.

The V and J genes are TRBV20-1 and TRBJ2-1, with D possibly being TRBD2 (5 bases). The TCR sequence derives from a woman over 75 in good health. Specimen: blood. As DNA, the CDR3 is TGCAGTGCTAGTACTCTAGCCCTCACCTCCTACAATGAGCAGTTCTTC. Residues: CSASTLALTSYNEQFF.